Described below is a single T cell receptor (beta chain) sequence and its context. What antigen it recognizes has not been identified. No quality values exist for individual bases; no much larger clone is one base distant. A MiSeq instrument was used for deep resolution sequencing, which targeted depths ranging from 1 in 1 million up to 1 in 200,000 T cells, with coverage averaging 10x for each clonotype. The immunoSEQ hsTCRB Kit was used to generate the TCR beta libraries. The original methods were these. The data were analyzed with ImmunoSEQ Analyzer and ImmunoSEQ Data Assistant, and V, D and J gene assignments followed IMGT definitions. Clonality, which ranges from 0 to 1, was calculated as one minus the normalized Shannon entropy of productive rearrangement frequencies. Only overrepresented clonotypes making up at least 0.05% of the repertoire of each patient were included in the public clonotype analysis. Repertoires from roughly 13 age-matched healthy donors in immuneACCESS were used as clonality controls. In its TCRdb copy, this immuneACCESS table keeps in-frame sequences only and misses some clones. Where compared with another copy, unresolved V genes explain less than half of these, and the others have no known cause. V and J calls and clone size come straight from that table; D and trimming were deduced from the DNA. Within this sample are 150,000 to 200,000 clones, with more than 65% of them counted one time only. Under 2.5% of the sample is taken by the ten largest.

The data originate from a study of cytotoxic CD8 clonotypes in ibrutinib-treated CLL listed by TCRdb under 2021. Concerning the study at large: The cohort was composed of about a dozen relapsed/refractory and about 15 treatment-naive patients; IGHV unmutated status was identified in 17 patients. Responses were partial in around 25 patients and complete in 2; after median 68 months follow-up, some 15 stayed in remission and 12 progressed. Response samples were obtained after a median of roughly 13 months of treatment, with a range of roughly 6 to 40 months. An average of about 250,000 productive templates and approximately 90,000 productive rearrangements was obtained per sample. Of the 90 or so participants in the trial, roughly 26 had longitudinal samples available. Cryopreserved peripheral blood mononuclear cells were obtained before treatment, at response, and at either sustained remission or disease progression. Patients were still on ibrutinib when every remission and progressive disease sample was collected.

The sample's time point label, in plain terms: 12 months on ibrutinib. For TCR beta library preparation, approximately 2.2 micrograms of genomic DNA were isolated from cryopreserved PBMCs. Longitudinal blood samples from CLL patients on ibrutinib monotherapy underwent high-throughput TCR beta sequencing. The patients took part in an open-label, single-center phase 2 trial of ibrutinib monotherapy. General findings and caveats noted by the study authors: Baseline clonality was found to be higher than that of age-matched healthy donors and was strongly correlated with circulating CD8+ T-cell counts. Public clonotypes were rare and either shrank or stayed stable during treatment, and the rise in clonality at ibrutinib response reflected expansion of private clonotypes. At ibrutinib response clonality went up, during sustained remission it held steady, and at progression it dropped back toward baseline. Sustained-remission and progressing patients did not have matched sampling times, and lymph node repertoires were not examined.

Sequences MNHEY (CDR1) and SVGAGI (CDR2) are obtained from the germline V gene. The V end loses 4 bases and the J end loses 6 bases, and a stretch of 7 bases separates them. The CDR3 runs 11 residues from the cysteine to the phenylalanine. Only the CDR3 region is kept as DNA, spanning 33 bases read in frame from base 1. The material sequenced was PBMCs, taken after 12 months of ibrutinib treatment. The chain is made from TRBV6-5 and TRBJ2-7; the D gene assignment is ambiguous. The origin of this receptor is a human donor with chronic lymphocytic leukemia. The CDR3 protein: CASSFTGEQYF. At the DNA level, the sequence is TGTGCCAGCAGTTTTACTGGCGAGCAGTACTTC.